Sequencing of this T cell receptor beta chain was carried out in a study of Ad26.COV2.S vaccination and SARS-CoV-2 variants. As for the study in general: Donor was in the COV1001 Ad26.COV2.S trial arm. The authors gave Ad26.COV2.S intramuscularly, either once or twice 56 days apart. Whole-study results and caveats: The analyses of TCR breadth and depth may have understated the size of total T cell responses.

Here immunoSEQ multiplex PCR was the method, and the copy in TCRdb shows in-frame clones only, minus some. The sample has roughly 380,000 clones, approximately 81% seen once. Concerning this clone: Its antigen remains unidentified.

The treatment denotes: roughly 20 received Ad26.COV2.S at low or high dose, single or two shots; roughly five received placebo; per-sample allocation not given. Collection of samples fell on day 63 after the first vaccine or placebo injection. The starting material was peripheral blood, obtained in a trial of Ad26.COV2.S vaccine versus placebo. The clonotype was recovered from a person between 18 and 60 years old who received the Ad26.COV2.S COVID-19 vaccine or a placebo.

Here the CDR3 reads CASSQDVAGGYTF. CDR3 in DNA: TGCGCCAGCAGCCAAGATGTGGCCGGTGGCTACACCTTC. The V and J genes are TRBV4-1 and TRBJ1-2; D unresolved. CDR3 length: 13 residues. V dropped 0 bases and J dropped 7 bases, with 9 bases sitting between them. Looked up from germline, CDR1 is MGHRA and CDR2 is YSYEKL.